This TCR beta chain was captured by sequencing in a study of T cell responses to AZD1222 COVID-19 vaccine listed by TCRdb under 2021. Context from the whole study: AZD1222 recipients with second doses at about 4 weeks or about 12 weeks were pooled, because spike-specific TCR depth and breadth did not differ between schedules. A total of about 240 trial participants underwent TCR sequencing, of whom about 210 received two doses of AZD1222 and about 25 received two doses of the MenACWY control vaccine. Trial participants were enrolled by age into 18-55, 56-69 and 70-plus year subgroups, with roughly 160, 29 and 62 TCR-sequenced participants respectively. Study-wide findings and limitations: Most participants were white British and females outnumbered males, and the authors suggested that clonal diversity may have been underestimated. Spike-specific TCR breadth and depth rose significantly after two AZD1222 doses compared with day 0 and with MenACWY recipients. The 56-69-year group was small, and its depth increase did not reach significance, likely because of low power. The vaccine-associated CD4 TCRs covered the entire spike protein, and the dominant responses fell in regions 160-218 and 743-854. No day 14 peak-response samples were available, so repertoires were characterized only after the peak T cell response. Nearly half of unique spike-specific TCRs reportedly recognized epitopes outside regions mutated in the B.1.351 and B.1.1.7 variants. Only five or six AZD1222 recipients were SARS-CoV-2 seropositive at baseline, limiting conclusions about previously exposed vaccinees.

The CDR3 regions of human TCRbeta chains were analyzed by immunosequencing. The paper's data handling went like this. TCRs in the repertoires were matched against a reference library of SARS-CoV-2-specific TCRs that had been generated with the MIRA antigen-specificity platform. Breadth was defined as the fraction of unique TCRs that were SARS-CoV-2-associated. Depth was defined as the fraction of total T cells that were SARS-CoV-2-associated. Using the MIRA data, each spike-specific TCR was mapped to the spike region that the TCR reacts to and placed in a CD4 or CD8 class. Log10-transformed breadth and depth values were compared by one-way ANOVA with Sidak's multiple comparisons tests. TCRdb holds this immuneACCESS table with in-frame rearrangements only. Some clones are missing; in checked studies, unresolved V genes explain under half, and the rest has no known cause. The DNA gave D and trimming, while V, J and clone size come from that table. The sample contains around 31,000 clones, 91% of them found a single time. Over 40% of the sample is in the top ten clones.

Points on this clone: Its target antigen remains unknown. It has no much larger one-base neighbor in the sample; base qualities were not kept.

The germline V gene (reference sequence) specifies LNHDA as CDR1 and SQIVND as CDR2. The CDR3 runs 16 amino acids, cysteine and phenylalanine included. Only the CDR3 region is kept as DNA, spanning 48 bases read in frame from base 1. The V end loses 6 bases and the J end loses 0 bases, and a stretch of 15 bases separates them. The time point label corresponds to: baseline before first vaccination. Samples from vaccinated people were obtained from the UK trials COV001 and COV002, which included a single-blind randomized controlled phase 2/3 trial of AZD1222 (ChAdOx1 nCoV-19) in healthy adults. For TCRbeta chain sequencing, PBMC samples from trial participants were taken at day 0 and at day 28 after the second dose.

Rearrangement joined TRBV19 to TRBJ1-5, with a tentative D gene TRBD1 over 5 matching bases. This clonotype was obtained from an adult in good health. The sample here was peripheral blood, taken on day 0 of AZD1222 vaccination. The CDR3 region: CASRNNRKNSNQPQHF. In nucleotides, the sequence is TGTGCCAGTAGAAACAACAGGAAGAATAGCAATCAGCCCCAGCATTTT.